This note documents a single TCR beta chain sequence. With 60 Vbeta and 13 Jbeta primers, the PCR was carried out. The assay was immunoSEQ multiplex PCR, and TCRdb's table has in-frame clones only and misses some. This sample carries around 160,000 clones, roughly 80% of them seen once, and the ten largest clones take 9% to 10%. The data derive from a study of cytomegalovirus exposure and HLA in healthy donors. Germline V CDR1 and CDR2: MGHRA, YSYEKL. J lost 0 bases, V lost 2 bases, and 8 bases had no gene match. The CDR3 sequence is 17 residues long. V is TRBV4-1 and J is TRBJ2-7; 9 nucleotides match TRBD1. The source is a man between 18 and 29 years old in good health and CMV-seropositive. The sample consisted of PBMCs. The CDR3 coding sequence is TGCGCCAGCAGCCAAAGGTGGGGACAGGGAAACTCCTACGAGCAGTACTTC. Encoded protein: CASSQRWGQGNSYEQYF.